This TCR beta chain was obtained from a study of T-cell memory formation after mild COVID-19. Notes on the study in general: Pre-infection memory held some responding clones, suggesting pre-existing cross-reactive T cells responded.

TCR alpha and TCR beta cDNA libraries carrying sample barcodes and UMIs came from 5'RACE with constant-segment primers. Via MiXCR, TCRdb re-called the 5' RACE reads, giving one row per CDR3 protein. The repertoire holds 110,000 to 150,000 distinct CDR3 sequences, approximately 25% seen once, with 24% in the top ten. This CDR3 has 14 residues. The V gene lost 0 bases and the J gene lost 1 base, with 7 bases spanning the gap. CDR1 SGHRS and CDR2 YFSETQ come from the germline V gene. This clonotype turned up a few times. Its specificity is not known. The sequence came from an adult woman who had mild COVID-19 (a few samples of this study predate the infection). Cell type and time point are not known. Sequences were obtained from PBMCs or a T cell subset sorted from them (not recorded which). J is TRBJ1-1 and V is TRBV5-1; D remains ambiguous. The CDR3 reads CASSLAGRNTEAFF. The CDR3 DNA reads TGCGCCAGCAGCTTGGCCGGCAGGAACACTGAAGCTTTCTTT.